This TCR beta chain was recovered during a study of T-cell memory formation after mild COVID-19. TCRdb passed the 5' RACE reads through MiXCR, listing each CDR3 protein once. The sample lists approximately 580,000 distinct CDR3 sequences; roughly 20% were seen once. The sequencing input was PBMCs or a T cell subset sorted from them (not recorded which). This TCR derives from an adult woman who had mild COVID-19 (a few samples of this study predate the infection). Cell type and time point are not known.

The CDR3, as DNA: TGTGCCAGCAGCTTTTACTCGGGGGCGACTAATGAAAAACTGTTTTTT. Protein product: CASSFYSGATNEKLFF. This rearrangement joins TRBV5-4 to TRBJ1-4; TRBD1 is a possible D gene (6 bases). Between the trimmed V and J ends, which lost 2 bases and 2 bases, there was a span of 13 bases. This CDR3 has 16 residues. Germline lookup yields CDR1 SGHNT and CDR2 YYREEE (reference sequence). The variable domain in full, completed from reference TRBV5-4 and TRBJ1-4, reads ETGVTQSPTHLIKTRGQQVTLRCSSQSGHNTVSWYQQALGQGPQFIFQYYREEENGRGNFPPRFSGLQFPNYSSELNVNALELDDSALYLCASSFYSGATNEKLFFGSGTQLSVL.